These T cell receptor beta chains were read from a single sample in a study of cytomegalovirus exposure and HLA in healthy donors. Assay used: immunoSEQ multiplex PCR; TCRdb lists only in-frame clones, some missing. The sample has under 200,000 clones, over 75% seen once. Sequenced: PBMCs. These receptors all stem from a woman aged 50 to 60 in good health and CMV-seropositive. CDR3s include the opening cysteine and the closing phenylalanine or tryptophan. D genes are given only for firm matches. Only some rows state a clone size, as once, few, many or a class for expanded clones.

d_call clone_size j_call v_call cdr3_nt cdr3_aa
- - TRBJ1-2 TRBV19 TGTGCCAGTACGACCCCCTCAGGTGGCTATGGCTACACCTTC CASTTPSGGYGYTF
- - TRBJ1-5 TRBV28 TGTGCCAGCAGTTTTTCCTACGGTTATCAGCCCCAGCATTTT CASSFSYGYQPQHF
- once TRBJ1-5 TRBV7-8 TGTGCCAGCAGCGAGTGGGGGCTCTCGGAGCCCCAGCATTTT CASSEWGLSEPQHF
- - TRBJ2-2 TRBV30 TGTGCCTGGGCGCGGCCGCACACCGGGGAGCTGTTTTTT CAWARPHTGELFF
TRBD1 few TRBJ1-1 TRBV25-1 TGTGCCAGCAGTGTTCGGACAGGGATGAACACTGAAGCTTTCTTT CASSVRTGMNTEAFF
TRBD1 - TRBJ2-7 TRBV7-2 TGTGCCAGCAGCTTAGTCTTGGCAGGGGGCGGGTACGAGCAGTACTTC CASSLVLAGGGYEQYF
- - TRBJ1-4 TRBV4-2 TGTGCCAGCAGCCAAGATTCGCAGAAACTGTTTTTT CASSQDSQKLFF
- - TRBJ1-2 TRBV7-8 TGTGCCAGCAGCTTCGGGATGCGGCAACGAAACTCCTATGGCTACACCTTC CASSFGMRQRNSYGYTF
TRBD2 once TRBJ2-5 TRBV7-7 TGTGCTAGCAGCCAGCGAGGCGGGGGAGGCCTGGAGACCCAGTACTTC CASSQRGGGGLETQYF
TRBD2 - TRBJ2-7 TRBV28 TGTGCCAGCAGTTTCCTAGCGGGAGGCGGCGAGCAGTACTTC CASSFLAGGGEQYF
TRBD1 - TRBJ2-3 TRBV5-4 TGTGCCAGCAGCTTGGGGACAGGGGCAGATACGCAGTATTTT CASSLGTGADTQYF
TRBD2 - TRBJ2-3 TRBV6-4 TGTGCCAGCAGTGACTCGAGCGGCGGGAGGGGCACAGATACGCAGTATTTT CASSDSSGGRGTDTQYF
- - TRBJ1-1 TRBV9 TGTGCCAGCAGCCCCCCGGTCTCTTACCGGGTCACTGAAGCTTTCTTT CASSPPVSYRVTEAFF
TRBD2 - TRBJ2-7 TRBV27 TGTGCCAGCAGTTTAAGGGGGGGACCAGGGGCTAGCGGGAAACGGTACGAGCAGTACTTC CASSLRGGPGASGKRYEQYF
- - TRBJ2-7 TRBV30 TGTGCCTGCAGTTCTGAAGCACCCTACGAGCAGTACTTC CACSSEAPYEQYF
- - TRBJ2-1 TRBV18 TGTGCCAGCTCCAGCGGTAGCTCCTACAATGAGCAGTTCTTC CASSSGSSYNEQFF
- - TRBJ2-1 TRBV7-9 TGTGCCAGCAGCTTAGGTTCTGGCTATGAGCAGTTCTTC CASSLGSGYEQFF
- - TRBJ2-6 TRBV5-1 TGCGCCAGCAGCTTACCAGGGCTTGGGGCCAACGTCCTGACTTTC CASSLPGLGANVLTF
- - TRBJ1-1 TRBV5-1 TGCGCCAGCAGCTTGAGAGGGTTAATGAACACTGAAGCTTTCTTT CASSLRGLMNTEAFF
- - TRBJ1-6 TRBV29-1 TGCAGCGTCTCGCACGGGGGGGATAAATCACCCCTCCACTTT CSVSHGGDKSPLHF
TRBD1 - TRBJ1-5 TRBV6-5 TGTGCCACCGGGGACAGTAAGTCGCTCCAGCATTTT CATGDSKSLQHF
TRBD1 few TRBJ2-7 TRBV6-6 TGTGCCAGCGAGGACAGGGCAAGCTCCTACGAGCAGTACTTC CASEDRASSYEQYF
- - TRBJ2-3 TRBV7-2 TGTGCCAGCAGCCCCGCCCAGGTGGGGCCGTATTTT CASSPAQVGPYF
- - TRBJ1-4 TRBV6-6 TGTGCCAGCAGTCCCCGGACAAAGAGAGAAAAACTGTTTTTT CASSPRTKREKLFF
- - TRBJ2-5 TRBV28 TGTGCCAGCAGTATCAGGGGAGGGGGCCAAGAGACCCAGTACTTC CASSIRGGGQETQYF
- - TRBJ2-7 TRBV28 TGTGCCAGCATCAACCCCACTAGATCCGAGCAGTACTTC CASINPTRSEQYF
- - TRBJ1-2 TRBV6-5 TGTGCCAGCAGTTCTAAGTATGGCTACACCTTC CASSSKYGYTF
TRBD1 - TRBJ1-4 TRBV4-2 TGTGCCAGCAGCCAGGACAGGGGTCTGGCTGCTGAAAAACTGTTTTTT CASSQDRGLAAEKLFF
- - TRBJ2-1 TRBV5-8 TGTGCCAGCAGCCTCACTTTTAGCGCAAGCTCCTACAATGAGCAGTTCTTC CASSLTFSASSYNEQFF